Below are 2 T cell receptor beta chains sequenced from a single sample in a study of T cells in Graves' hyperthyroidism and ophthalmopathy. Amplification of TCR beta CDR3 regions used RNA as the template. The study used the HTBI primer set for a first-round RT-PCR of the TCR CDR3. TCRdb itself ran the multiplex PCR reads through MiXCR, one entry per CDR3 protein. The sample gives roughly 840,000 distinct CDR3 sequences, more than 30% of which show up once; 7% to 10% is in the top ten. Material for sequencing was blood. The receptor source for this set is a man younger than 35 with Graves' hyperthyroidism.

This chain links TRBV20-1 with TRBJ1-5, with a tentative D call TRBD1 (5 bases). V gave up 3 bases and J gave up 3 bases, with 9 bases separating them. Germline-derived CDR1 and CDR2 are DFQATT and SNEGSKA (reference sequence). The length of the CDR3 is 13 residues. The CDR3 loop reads CSARDTNNQPQHF. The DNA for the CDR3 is TGCAGTGCTAGGGACACGAACAATCAGCCCCAGCATTTT.

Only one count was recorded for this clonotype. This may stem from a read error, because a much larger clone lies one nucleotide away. CDR3 in DNA: TGTGCCAGCAGCTCATGGACAGGGCGAAGAGAAAAACTGTTTTTT. It yields the protein CASSSWTGRREKLFF. This sequence joins TRBV14 and TRBJ1-4, with 8 bases identical to TRBD1. V dropped 5 bases and J dropped 8; count of bases not matched to a gene: 10. Germline CDR1 is SGHDN and CDR2 is FVKESK. The CDR3 runs to 15 residues.